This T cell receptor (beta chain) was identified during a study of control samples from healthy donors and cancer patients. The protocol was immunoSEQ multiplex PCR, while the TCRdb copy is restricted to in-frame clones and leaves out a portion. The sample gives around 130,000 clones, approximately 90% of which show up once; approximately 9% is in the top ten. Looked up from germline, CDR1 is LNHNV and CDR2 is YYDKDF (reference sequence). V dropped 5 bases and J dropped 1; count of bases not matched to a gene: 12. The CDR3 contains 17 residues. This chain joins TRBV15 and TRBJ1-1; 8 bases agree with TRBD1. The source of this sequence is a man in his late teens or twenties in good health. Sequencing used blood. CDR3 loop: CATSPTLSTGANTEAFF. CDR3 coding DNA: TGTGCCACCAGCCCAACCCTCTCGACAGGGGCGAACACTGAAGCTTTCTTT.